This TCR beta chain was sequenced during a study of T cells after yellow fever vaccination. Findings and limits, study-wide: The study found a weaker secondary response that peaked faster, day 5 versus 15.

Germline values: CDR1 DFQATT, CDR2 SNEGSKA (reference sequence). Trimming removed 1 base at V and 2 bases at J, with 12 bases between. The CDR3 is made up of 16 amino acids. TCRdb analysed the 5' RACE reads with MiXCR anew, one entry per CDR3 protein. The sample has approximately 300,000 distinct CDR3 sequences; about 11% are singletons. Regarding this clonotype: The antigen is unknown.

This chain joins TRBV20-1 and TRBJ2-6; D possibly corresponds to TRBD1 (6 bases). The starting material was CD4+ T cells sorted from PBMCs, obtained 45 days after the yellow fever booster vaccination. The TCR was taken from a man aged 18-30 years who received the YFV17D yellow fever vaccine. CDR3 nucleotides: TGCAGTGCTAGAGGGACAGTGGGTCCTGGGGCCAACGTCCTGACTTTC. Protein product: CSARGTVGPGANVLTF.